A single TCR beta chain is shown here with its context. The antigen is unknown. The sample belongs to a study of radiation and T cells in renal cell carcinoma. Study information: Nephrectomy followed 15 Gy stereotactic body radiation by 4 weeks.

As to time point: blood 2 weeks post-SBRT. Treatment: 15 Gy SBRT to primary tumor, nephrectomy 4 weeks later. Radiation-treated patients gave blood at baseline, week 2 and week 4. General study points: Without pretreatment biopsies, baseline tumor clonotype presence was undetermined.

TCRdb's copy holds only in-frame clones and misses some; the assay was immunoSEQ multiplex PCR. This sample yields under 150,000 clones, of which over 75% are seen a single time; approximately 1.9% belongs to the top ten. Germline-derived CDR1 and CDR2 are SGHTA and FQGNSA. Trimming cost V 1 base and J 5 bases; bases outside gene matches: 7. The CDR3 totals 16 residues. This receptor was identified in an older woman with renal cell carcinoma. V gene TRBV7-2 combines with J gene TRBJ2-7; 11 positions agree with TRBD2. Specimen: blood, collected from a patient whose treatment included radiotherapy and nephrectomy. For the CDR3, the DNA is TGTGCCAGCAGCTTAGGTGTAGCGGGAGGGCCCCACGAGCAGTACTTC. This translates into CASSLGVAGGPHEQYF.